This T cell receptor beta chain appears in the sequencing data of a study of PD-1 blockade in mismatch repair-deficient tumors (dated by TCRdb to 2016 to 2017). Background for the entire study: Between September 2013 and late 2016, the trial enrolled approximately 90 consecutive patients with 11 to 12 types of mismatch repair-deficient cancer, all of whom had received prior treatment and were progressing. Deep sequencing of TCR CDR3 regions was used to track tumor-associated T cell clones in peripheral blood of patients responding to PD-1 blockade. The paper's findings and limits, for the study overall: After pembrolizumab, tumor-resident clones, which were often undetectable in blood before treatment, expanded rapidly and then contracted, generally ahead of radiologic responses.

About this clone itself: The specificity of this receptor is unknown. No base qualities exist here, and no much larger clone lies one base off it.

The germline V gene provides CDR1 SGHVS and CDR2 FNYEAQ. The junction shows trimming of 1 base on V and 8 bases on J, and the gene matches do not reach 9 bases of it. Including cysteine and phenylalanine, the CDR3 has 15 amino acids. The CDR3 DNA has 45 bases and is translated from base 1. To prepare the library, the immunoSEQ multiplex PCR assay was applied. What TCRdb holds here is the immuneACCESS table cut down to in-frame rearrangements. Part of the clones is not present; checked against another copy, under half of the missing clones reflect an unresolved V gene, and the others are unexplained. The sample records just under 65,000 clones, 70% to 90% of which are singletons. Jointly, the top ten make up about 14% of the sample. For each enrolled patient, mismatch repair deficiency was established using either polymerase chain reaction or immunohistochemistry. TCR sequencing was performed for a few patients who responded to pembrolizumab therapy. In the phase II trial, pembrolizumab PD-1 blockade was tested prospectively in advanced mismatch repair-deficient cancers, no matter which tissue of origin the cancers came from. Peripheral blood T cell samples were serially collected before and at multiple times after PD-1 blockade was started. Blood sampling times were expressed in weeks after the first pembrolizumab dose.

The origin of this receptor is an adult with mismatch repair-deficient cancer. Here the sequenced sample was peripheral blood, taken 52 weeks after starting pembrolizumab. The chain couples TRBV7-6 to TRBJ1-2; the central 8 bases match TRBD1. The nucleotides read TGTGCCAGCAGCTTAGAGGCCAGGGGGCTCGGCGGCTACACCTTC. The translation is CASSLEARGLGGYTF.